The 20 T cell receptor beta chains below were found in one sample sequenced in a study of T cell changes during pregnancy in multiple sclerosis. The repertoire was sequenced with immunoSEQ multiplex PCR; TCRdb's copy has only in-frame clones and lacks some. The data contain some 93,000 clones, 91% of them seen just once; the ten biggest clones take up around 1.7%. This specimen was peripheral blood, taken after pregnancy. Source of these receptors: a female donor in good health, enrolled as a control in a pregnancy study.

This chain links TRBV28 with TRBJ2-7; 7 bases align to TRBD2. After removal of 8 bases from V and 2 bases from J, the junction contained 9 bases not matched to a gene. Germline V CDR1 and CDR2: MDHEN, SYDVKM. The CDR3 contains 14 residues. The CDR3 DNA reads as TGTGCCAGCCGAAGTGGCGGGGGAACCTACGAGCAGTACTTC. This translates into CASRSGGGTYEQYF.

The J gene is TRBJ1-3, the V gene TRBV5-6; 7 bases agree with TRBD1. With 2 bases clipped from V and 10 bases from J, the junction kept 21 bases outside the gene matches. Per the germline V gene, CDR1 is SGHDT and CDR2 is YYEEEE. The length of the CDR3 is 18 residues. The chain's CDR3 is CASSFSRTGLTSRGTIYF. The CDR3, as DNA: TGTGCCAGCAGCTTTAGTAGGACAGGACTGACGTCCCGCGGAACCATATATTTT.

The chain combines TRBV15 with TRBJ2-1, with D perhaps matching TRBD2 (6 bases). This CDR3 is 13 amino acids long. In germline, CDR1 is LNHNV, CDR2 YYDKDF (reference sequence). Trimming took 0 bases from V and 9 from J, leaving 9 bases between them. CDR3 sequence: CATSRDGGTEQFF. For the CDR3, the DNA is TGTGCCACCAGCAGAGATGGAGGGACTGAGCAGTTCTTC.

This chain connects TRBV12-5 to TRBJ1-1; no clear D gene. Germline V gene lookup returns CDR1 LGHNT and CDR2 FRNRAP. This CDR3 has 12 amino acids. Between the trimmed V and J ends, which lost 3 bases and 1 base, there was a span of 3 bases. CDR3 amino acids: CASGFWNTEAFF. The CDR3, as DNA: TGTGCTAGTGGTTTCTGGAACACTGAAGCTTTCTTT.

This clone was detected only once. CDR3 nucleotide sequence: TGTGCCTGGAGTGTCTCTCCCAATCAGCCCCAGCATTTT. This gives the protein CAWSVSPNQPQHF. The chain carries TRBV30 and TRBJ1-5; D is unresolved. V dropped 0 bases and J dropped 3 bases, with 6 bases sitting between them. Per germline, CDR1 GTSNPN and CDR2 SVGIG (reference sequence). The CDR3 covers 13 residues.

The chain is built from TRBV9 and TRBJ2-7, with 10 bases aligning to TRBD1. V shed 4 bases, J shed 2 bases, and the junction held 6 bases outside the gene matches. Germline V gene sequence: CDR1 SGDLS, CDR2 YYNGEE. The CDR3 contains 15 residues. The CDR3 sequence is CASSFTGTGAYEQYF. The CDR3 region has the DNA TGTGCCAGCAGCTTTACCGGGACAGGGGCCTACGAGCAGTACTTC.

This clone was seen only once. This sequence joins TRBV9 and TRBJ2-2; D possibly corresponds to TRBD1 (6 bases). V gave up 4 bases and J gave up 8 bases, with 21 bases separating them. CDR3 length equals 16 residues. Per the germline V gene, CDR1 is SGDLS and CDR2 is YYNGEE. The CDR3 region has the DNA TGTGCCAGCAGCTCAAGTGGTGGGGGCCGAAGGGGGGAGCTGTTTTTT. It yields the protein CASSSSGGGRRGELFF.

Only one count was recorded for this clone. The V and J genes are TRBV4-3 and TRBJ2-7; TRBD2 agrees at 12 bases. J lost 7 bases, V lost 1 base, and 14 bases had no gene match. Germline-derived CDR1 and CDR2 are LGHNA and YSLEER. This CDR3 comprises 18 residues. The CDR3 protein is CASSQGLVASGGAGEQYF. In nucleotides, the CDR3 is TGCGCCAGCAGCCAAGGGTTGGTTGCTAGCGGGGGGGCGGGTGAGCAGTACTTC.

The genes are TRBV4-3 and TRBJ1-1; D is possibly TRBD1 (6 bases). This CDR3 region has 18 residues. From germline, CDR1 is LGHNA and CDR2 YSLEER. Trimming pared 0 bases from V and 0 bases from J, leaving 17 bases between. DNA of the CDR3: TGCGCCAGCAGCCAAGATATTCTACAGGGAATTATGAACACTGAAGCTTTCTTT. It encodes CASSQDILQGIMNTEAFF.

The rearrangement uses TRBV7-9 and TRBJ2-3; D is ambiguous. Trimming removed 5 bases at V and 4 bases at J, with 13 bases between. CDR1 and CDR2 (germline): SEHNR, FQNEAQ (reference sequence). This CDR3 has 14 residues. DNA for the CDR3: TGTGCCAGCAGCCTAAGACTCATCCCAGATACGCAGTATTTT. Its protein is CASSLRLIPDTQYF.

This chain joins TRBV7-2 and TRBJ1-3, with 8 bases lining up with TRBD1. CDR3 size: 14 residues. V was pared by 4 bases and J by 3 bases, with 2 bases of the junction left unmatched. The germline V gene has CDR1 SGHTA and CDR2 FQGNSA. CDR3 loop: CASSSGGGGNTIYF. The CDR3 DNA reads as TGTGCCAGCAGCTCAGGGGGCGGTGGAAACACCATATATTTT.

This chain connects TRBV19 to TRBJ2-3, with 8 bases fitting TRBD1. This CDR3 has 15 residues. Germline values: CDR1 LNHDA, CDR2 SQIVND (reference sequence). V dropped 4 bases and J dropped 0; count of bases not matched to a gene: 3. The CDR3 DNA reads TGTGCCAGTAGTACCCGACAGGGGAGCACAGATACGCAGTATTTT. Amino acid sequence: CASSTRQGSTDTQYF.

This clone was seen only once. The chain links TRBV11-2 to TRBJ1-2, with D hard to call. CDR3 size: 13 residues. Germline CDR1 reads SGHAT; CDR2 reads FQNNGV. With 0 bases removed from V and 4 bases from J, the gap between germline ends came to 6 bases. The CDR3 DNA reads TGTGCCAGCAGCTTAGAGCGGGGCTATGGCTACACCTTC. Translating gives CASSLERGYGYTF.

The CDR3 region is CASSPGGQETGNTIYF. CDR3 bases: TGTGCCAGCAGCCCGGGGGGACAGGAAACTGGAAACACCATATATTTT. V gene TRBV5-6 combines with J gene TRBJ1-3, with TRBD1 identical over 8 bases. The V segment lost 4 bases and the J segment 2 bases; nucleotides outside the gene matches: 8. This CDR3 has 16 amino acids. Germline CDR1 SGHDT, CDR2 YYEEEE.

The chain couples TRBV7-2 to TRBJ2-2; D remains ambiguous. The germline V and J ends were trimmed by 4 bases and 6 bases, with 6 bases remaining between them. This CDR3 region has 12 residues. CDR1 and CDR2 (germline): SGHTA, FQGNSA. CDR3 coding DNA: TGTGCCAGCAGCTCCTCGTCCGGGGAGCTGTTTTTT. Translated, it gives CASSSSSGELFF.

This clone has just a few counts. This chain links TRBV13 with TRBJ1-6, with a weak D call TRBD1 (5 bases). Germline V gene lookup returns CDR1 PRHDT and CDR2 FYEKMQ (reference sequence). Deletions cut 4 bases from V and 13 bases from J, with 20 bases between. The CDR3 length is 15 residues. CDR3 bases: TGTGCCAGCAGCTACGGGACTCAAGGCCCGGAGCCCCTCCACTTT. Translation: CASSYGTQGPEPLHF.

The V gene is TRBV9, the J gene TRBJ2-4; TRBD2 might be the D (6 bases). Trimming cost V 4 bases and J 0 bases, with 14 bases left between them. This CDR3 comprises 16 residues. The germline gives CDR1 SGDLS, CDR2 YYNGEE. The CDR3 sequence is CASSPWGDLAKNIQYF. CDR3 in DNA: TGTGCCAGCAGCCCGTGGGGGGACCTAGCCAAAAACATTCAGTACTTC.

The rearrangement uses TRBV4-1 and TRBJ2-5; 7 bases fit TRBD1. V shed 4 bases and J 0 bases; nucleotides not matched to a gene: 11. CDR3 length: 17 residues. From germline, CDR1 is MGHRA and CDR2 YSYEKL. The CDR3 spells CASSLYPPGQNQETQYF. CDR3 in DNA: TGCGCCAGCAGCCTTTACCCGCCGGGACAGAACCAAGAGACCCAGTACTTC.

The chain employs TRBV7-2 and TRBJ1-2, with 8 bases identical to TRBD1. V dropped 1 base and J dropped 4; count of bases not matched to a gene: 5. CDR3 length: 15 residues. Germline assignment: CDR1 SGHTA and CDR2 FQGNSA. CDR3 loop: CASSLDGTGAYGYTF. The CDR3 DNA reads TGTGCCAGCAGCTTAGACGGGACAGGCGCCTATGGCTACACCTTC.

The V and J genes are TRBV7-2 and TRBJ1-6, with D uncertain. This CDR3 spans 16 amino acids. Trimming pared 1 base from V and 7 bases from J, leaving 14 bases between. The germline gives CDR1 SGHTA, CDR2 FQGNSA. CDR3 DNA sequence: TGTGCCAGCAGCTTAGGTACCGGTCAACTAAATTCACCCCTCCACTTT. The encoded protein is CASSLGTGQLNSPLHF.